This T cell receptor beta chain was captured in a study of cytomegalovirus exposure and HLA in healthy donors. Regarding the study as a whole: Later work showed greater clonal expansion in HLA-associated TCR beta chains than in equally common others. A previous analysis found most TCR beta V segments productive roughly 87% or roughly 30% of the time.

With 4 bases clipped from V and 1 base from J, the junction kept 5 bases outside the gene matches. CDR1 is LNHDA and CDR2 is SQIVND in the germline V gene (reference sequence). The CDR3 sequence is 15 residues long. In the case of this clone: Its antigen is as yet unknown.

Researchers ran the PCR with 60 Vbeta and 13 Jbeta primers. Data came from immunoSEQ multiplex PCR; TCRdb stores just in-frame clones and leaves some out. This table holds about 140,000 clones, about 80% found once. These donors, healthy bone marrow donors, were studied. Whereas donors were nominally healthy upon sampling, unrecorded immune exposures were probable. The rearrangement uses TRBV19 and TRBJ2-7; 9 positions match TRBD1. The sequencing input was PBMCs. The sequence came from a male donor in good health and CMV-seronegative. CDR3 nucleotides: TGTGCCAGTAGTACCCCGACAGGGGGATCCTACGAGCAGTACTTC. Translation: CASSTPTGGSYEQYF.